This TCR beta chain was captured in a study of cytomegalovirus exposure and HLA in healthy donors. In regard to this clone: The antigen remains unidentified.

Study-level results: Fewer than 200 TCR beta chains were listed as cytomegalovirus-associated. It was reportedly the case that the classifier diagnosed cytomegalovirus status with high specificity and sensitivity.

Looked up from germline, CDR1 is SGDLS and CDR2 is YYNGEE. Trimming at V came to 1 base and at J to 5 bases, leaving 4 bases not matched to a gene. This CDR3 region has 14 residues. Sequencing was performed with immunoSEQ multiplex PCR; in TCRdb, only in-frame clones are kept and a portion is missing. The repertoire consists of roughly 250,000 clones, with approximately 84% occurring once and the leading ten covering 0.95% to 1.5%. The donors were members of the approximately 120-subject validation cohort (separate from the approximately 670-subject first cohort). This receptor was obtained from a woman under 40 in good health and CMV-seropositive. The V and J genes are TRBV9 and TRBJ2-7; 9 bases match TRBD1. The sample comprised PBMCs. The CDR3 sequence is CASSVLGQGHEQYF. DNA of the CDR3: TGTGCCAGCAGCGTATTGGGACAGGGCCACGAGCAGTACTTC.